Listed here is a single T cell receptor beta chain. Original processing methods: Quantification of nucleated cells was approximated via reference gene primer amplification. Sequencing used immunoSEQ multiplex PCR; TCRdb keeps in-frame clones, though not all of them. D and trimming were read from the DNA, whereas the V and J calls and clone size are those reported in that table. Among 50,000 to 65,000 clones, just over 85% were seen once, and the ten largest hold 1.2%. These data originate in a study of blood T cell repertoires in COVID-19. Overall study context: Samples representing acute and convalescent COVID-19 were sourced from the United States, Italy and Spain. Sample material is recorded as cDNA or gDNA derived from T cells, B-cell-depleted T cells, or PBMCs.

Trimming cost V 10 bases and J 4 bases; bases outside gene matches: 13. Per germline, CDR1 LNHDA and CDR2 SQIVND (reference sequence). The CDR3 runs to 16 residues. The rearrangement links TRBV19 to TRBJ1-5; 10 bases are a match to TRBD1. This TCR derives from a middle-aged man with acute or convalescent COVID-19. The sample was peripheral blood. CDR3 in amino acids: CATRPYWTGGNQPQHF. CDR3 sequence (DNA): TGTGCCACCCGGCCCTATTGGACAGGGGGTAATCAGCCCCAGCATTTT.